The T cell receptor beta chain described here comes from a study of blood T cell repertoires in COVID-19. Study information: Specimens from acute and convalescent COVID-19 originated in the United States, Italy and Spain.

CDR3 size: 15 residues. Looked up from germline, CDR1 is SGHTA and CDR2 is FQGNSA. Trimming at V came to 5 bases and at J to 4 bases, leaving 8 bases not matched to a gene. Participants spanned ages about 18 to 90 years and resided in roughly 22 US areas. Profiled with immunoSEQ multiplex PCR; TCRdb holds only in-frame clones, not every one. The sample lists more than 300,000 clones, 88% occurring once. This clonotype was sampled from a woman between 18 and 29 years old who had recovered from COVID-19. V is TRBV7-2 and J is TRBJ2-1; 7 nucleotides line up with TRBD2. The sequencing sample was made of PBMCs or T cells enriched from blood (not recorded which). The chain's CDR3 is CASSPWGEGYNEQFF. The DNA of the CDR3 is TGTGCCAGCAGCCCGTGGGGGGAGGGGTACAATGAGCAGTTCTTC.